The clone carrying this TCR beta chain was seen more than once but under ten times. CDR1 LGHDT and CDR2 YNNKEL come from the germline V gene (reference sequence). V lost 3 bases and J lost 2, with 7 bases in between. CDR3 length: 13 residues. One entry per CDR3 protein results from TCRdb running MiXCR on the 5' RACE reads. Seen here are 300,000 to 400,000 distinct CDR3 sequences, 15% to 20% observed once, and the top ten hold around 20%. The data derive from a study of T-cell memory formation after mild COVID-19. Sequenced sample: PBMCs or a T cell subset sorted from them (not recorded which). The chain is built from TRBV3-1 and TRBJ1-2; D gene uncertain. The TCR comes from a man younger than 35 who had mild COVID-19 (a few samples of this study predate the infection). Cell type and time point are not known. In DNA form, the CDR3 reads TGTGCCAGCAGCCATACTGGGAACTATGGCTACACCTTC. It specifies CASSHTGNYGYTF.